The sequence of this T cell receptor (beta chain) was determined in a study of T cells after yellow fever vaccination. Study-level points and caveats: Most clones from primary vaccination resurfaced after the booster (around 97% CD4, over 85% CD8).

The 5'RACE template-switching step produced TCR cDNA and added a universal primer site and UMIs. Each CDR3 protein is one row after TCRdb ran MiXCR on the 5' RACE reads. The data contain 300,000 to 450,000 distinct CDR3 sequences, roughly 7.5% of them singletons. This clonotype occurred a few times. Its matching antigen is unknown. Germline lookup yields CDR1 MNHEY and CDR2 SMNVEV (reference sequence). With 5 bases clipped from V and 6 bases from J, the junction kept 6 bases outside the gene matches. This CDR3 contains 13 residues. V is TRBV27 and J is TRBJ1-2; TRBD1 agrees at 7 bases. The sample here was PBMCs, taken more than 40 days after the first yellow fever vaccination. The clonotype comes from a man aged 18-30 years who received the YFV17D yellow fever vaccine. The CDR3 DNA sequence: TGTGCCAGCAGTGGATCGGGACAGAATGGCTACACCTTC. This translates into CASSGSGQNGYTF.